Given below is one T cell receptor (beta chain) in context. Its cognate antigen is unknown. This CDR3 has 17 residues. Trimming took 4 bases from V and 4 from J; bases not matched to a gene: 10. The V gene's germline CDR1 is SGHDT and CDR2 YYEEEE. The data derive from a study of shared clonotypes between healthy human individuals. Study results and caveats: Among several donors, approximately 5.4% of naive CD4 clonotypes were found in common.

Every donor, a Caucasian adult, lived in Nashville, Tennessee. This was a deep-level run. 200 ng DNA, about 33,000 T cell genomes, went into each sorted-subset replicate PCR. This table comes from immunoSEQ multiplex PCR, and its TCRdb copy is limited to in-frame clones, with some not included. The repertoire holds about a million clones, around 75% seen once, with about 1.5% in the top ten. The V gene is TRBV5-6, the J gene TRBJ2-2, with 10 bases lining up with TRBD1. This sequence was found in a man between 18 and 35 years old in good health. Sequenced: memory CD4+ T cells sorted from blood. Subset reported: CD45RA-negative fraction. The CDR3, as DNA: TGTGCCAGCAGCCCGGATTTCCGGACAGGGGGCACCGGGGAGCTGTTTTTT. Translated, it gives CASSPDFRTGGTGELFF.